A selection of T cell receptor beta chains follows, all from one sample in a study of T-cell memory formation after mild COVID-19. TCRdb ran MiXCR on the 5' RACE reads and lists one entry per CDR3 protein. The repertoire holds about 560,000 distinct CDR3 sequences, with approximately 21% as singletons. Sequencing used PBMCs or a T cell subset sorted from them (not recorded which). Receptors were obtained from an adult woman who had mild COVID-19 (a few samples of this study predate the infection). Cell type and time point are not known. CDR3s include the opening cysteine and the closing phenylalanine or tryptophan. The D gene is left open where the match is weak. Where a row states a size, it is once, few, many or the class of an expanded clone; other rows omit it.

v_gene,d_gene,j_gene,abundance,CDR3aa,CDR3nt
TRBV12-3/TRBV12-4,TRBD1,TRBJ2-7,few,CASKDDRAFTREQYF,TGTGCCAGCAAAGACGACAGGGCCTTCACGAGGGAGCAGTACTTC
TRBV5-1,NA,TRBJ1-6,NA,CASSSGTHYNSPLHF,TGCGCCAGCAGCTCCGGGACACACTATAATTCACCCCTCCACTTT
TRBV9,NA,TRBJ1-2,NA,CASSVRDGGYTF,TGTGCCAGCAGCGTCAGGGACGGGGGCTACACCTTC
TRBV11-2,NA,TRBJ2-5,many,CASSFHRDGETQYF,TGTGCCAGCAGCTTTCACAGGGATGGGGAGACCCAGTACTTC
TRBV21-1,NA,TRBJ2-7,few,CASSPWPTGQGIDEQYF,TGTGCCAGCAGCCCATGGCCGACGGGACAGGGCATCGACGAGCAGTACTTC
TRBV12-3/TRBV12-4,NA,TRBJ2-6,NA,CASSLQGRTVGIANVLTF,TGTGCCAGCAGTTTACAGGGGCGGACCGTGGGAATTGCCAACGTCCTGACTTTC
TRBV27,NA,TRBJ2-2,NA,CASSFASTYFNTGELFF,TGTGCCAGCAGTTTCGCCTCGACTTACTTTAACACCGGGGAGCTGTTTTTT
TRBV12-3/TRBV12-4,NA,TRBJ2-7,NA,CASSASPGPSYEQYF,TGTGCCAGCAGTGCGTCCCCCGGCCCGTCCTACGAGCAGTACTTC
TRBV6-5,TRBD2,TRBJ2-2,few,CASSPTLGAGGGTGELFF,TGTGCCAGCAGCCCCACACTGGGAGCGGGAGGGGGCACCGGGGAGCTGTTTTTT
TRBV19,NA,TRBJ2-2,few,CASSFRSNTGELFF,TGTGCCAGTAGTTTTCGGTCGAACACCGGGGAGCTGTTTTTT
TRBV4-1,NA,TRBJ1-2,NA,CASSQDRFGVYGYTF,TGCGCCAGCAGCCAAGATCGTTTTGGCGTCTATGGCTACACCTTC
TRBV5-1,NA,TRBJ2-5,few,CASSLDGTPRETQYF,TGCGCCAGCAGCTTGGATGGGACACCCAGGGAGACCCAGTACTTC
TRBV30,NA,TRBJ1-4,NA,CAWSPAGRRSGEKLFF,TGTGCCTGGAGTCCGGCAGGGAGGAGGTCAGGTGAAAAACTGTTTTTT
TRBV10-3,TRBD1,TRBJ2-3,NA,CAISESGTGVPLTDTQYF,TGTGCCATCAGTGAGTCTGGGACAGGAGTCCCCCTCACAGATACGCAGTATTTT
TRBV14,TRBD1,TRBJ2-7,NA,CASSQRTGGYFASYEQYF,TGTGCCAGCAGCCAACGGACAGGGGGTTATTTTGCGTCCTACGAGCAGTACTTC
TRBV27,TRBD1,TRBJ1-5,NA,CASSLTGGNLGPQHF,TGTGCCAGCAGTCTTACAGGGGGAAACCTCGGGCCCCAGCATTTT
TRBV27,TRBD1,TRBJ1-1,NA,CASSVRQGLATEAFF,TGTGCCAGCAGTGTAAGACAGGGCTTAGCCACTGAAGCTTTCTTT
TRBV12-5,NA,TRBJ2-7,NA,CASGLVLTWGEQYF,TGTGCTAGTGGTTTGGTACTAACCTGGGGCGAGCAGTACTTC
TRBV18,TRBD1,TRBJ2-5,NA,CASSAGTEETQYF,TGTGCCAGCTCAGCCGGGACAGAAGAGACCCAGTACTTC
TRBV6-5,NA,TRBJ2-7,few,CASSPLRGYEQYF,TGTGCCAGCAGCCCCTTAAGGGGGTACGAGCAGTACTTC
TRBV5-1,NA,TRBJ2-5,many,CASSLVGNQETQYF,TGCGCCAGCAGCTTGGTGGGGAACCAAGAGACCCAGTACTTC
TRBV7-9,NA,TRBJ1-1,NA,CASSHGTYLATNTEAFF,TGTGCCAGCAGCCACGGGACTTATCTTGCGACGAACACTGAAGCTTTCTTT
TRBV6-5,TRBD1,TRBJ2-1,NA,CASSYLKATGVYEQFF,TGTGCCAGCAGTTACTTGAAGGCGACAGGGGTCTATGAGCAGTTCTTC
TRBV6-5,TRBD2,TRBJ2-1,NA,CASSWRGRTAGDEQFF,TGTGCCAGCAGTTGGCGCGGGAGGACCGCAGGCGATGAGCAGTTCTTC
TRBV29-1,NA,TRBJ1-1,few,CSVVPGTGWPGDTEAFF,TGCAGCGTGGTCCCCGGAACAGGGTGGCCCGGGGACACTGAAGCTTTCTTT
TRBV5-1,TRBD1,TRBJ1-2,few,CASSSSGTGWEFYGYTF,TGCGCCAGCAGCTCCTCCGGGACAGGATGGGAATTCTATGGCTACACCTTC
TRBV30,NA,TRBJ1-2,few,CAWSVWTAGAYGYTF,TGTGCCTGGAGTGTCTGGACTGCGGGGGCGTATGGCTACACCTTC
TRBV7-9,NA,TRBJ2-7,NA,CASSLVGGIAYEQYF,TGTGCCAGCAGCTTAGTTGGGGGGATAGCCTACGAGCAGTACTTC
TRBV13,TRBD1,TRBJ1-2,once,CASSFMDPGQGRYGYTF,TGTGCCAGCAGCTTCATGGACCCGGGACAGGGGCGATATGGCTACACCTTC
TRBV5-1,NA,TRBJ1-6,few,CASSLLTDSPLHF,TGCGCCAGCAGCTTGCTCACCGACTCACCCCTCCACTTT
TRBV7-9,TRBD1,TRBJ1-4,once,CASRLGSNDRGQGEKLFF,TGTGCCAGCAGATTAGGGAGCAATGACAGGGGCCAAGGAGAAAAACTGTTTTTT
TRBV7-6,NA,TRBJ2-3,few,CASSPGRADTQYF,TGTGCCAGCAGCCCAGGGCGGGCAGATACGCAGTATTTT
TRBV6-5,NA,TRBJ2-6,few,CASMLQLGANVLTF,TGTGCCAGCATGCTACAGCTTGGGGCCAACGTCCTGACTTTC
TRBV7-6,NA,TRBJ2-2,NA,CASSLVTGSDTGKLFF,TGTGCCAGCAGCTTAGTTACAGGGTCGGACACAGGGAAGCTGTTTTTT
TRBV5-8,NA,TRBJ1-2,few,CASSFPTRTTANYGYTF,TGTGCCAGCAGCTTCCCGACTCGGACTACTGCAAACTATGGCTACACCTTC
TRBV30,NA,TRBJ2-6,few,CAWSPKTANSGANVLTF,TGTGCCTGGAGTCCTAAGACAGCGAACTCTGGGGCCAACGTCCTGACTTTC
TRBV10-2,NA,TRBJ1-5,few,CASSERQDSNQPQHF,TGCGCCAGCAGTGAGAGACAGGATAGCAATCAGCCCCAGCATTTT
TRBV7-2,TRBD2,TRBJ2-4,NA,CASSLGLAGNIQYF,TGTGCCAGCAGCTTAGGACTAGCAGGAAACATTCAGTACTTC
TRBV12-3/TRBV12-4,NA,TRBJ1-6,few,CASSLKAGNSPLHF,TGTGCCAGCAGTTTAAAGGCGGGAAATTCACCCCTCCACTTT
TRBV6-2/TRBV6-3,TRBD2,TRBJ2-3,few,CASSYRSGRLTDTQYF,TGTGCCAGCAGTTATAGAAGCGGGAGGCTAACAGATACGCAGTATTTT
TRBV7-9,NA,TRBJ2-1,NA,CASSHLAAGYNEQFF,TGTGCCAGCAGCCACCTGGCGGCGGGGTACAATGAGCAGTTCTTC
TRBV2,NA,TRBJ1-2,NA,CASSERIGGYGYTF,TGTGCCAGCAGTGAAAGGATCGGGGGGTATGGCTACACCTTC
TRBV14,TRBD1,TRBJ1-1,NA,CASSPNRGLRFSEF,TGTGCCAGCAGCCCCAACAGGGGGCTCAGATTTAGCGAATTT